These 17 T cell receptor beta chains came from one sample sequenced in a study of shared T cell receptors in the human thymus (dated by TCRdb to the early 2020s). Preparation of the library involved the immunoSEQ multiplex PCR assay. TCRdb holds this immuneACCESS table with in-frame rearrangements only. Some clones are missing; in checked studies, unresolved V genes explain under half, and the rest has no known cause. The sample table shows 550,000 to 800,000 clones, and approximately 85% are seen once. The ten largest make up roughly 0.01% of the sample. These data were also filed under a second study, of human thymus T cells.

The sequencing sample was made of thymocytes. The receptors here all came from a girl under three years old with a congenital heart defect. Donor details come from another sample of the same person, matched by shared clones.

CDR3 amino acids: CASSLARREGRRDDNEKLFF. DNA for the CDR3: TGCGCCAGCAGCTTGGCGAGACGGGAGGGACGGCGGGACGATAATGAAAAACTGTTTTTT. The chain employs TRBV5-1 and TRBJ1-4, with D possibly TRBD1 on 5 matching bases. Trimming took 0 bases from V and 4 from J, leaving 25 bases between them. There are 20 residues in the CDR3. The V gene's germline CDR1 is SGHRS and CDR2 YFSETQ.

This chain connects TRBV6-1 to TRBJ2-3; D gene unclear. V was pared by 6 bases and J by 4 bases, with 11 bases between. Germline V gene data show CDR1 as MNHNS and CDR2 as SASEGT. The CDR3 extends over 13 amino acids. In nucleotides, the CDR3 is TGTGCCAGCAGCCTGGAGTTCCCAGATACGCAGTATTTT. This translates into CASSLEFPDTQYF.

The CDR3 nucleotides read TGTGCCAGCCTTGGCGGCTATGGCTACACCTTC. This encodes CASLGGYGYTF. The V gene is TRBV27, the J gene TRBJ1-2; D gene unclear. The V gene lost 8 bases and the J gene lost 4 bases, with 8 bases spanning the gap. CDR1 and CDR2 (germline): MNHEY, SMNVEV (reference sequence). The CDR3 spans 11 residues.

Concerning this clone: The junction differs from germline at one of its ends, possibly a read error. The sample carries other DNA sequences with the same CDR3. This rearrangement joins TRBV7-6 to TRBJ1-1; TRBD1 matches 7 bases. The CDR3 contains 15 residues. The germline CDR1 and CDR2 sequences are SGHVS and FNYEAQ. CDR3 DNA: TGTGCCAGCAGCTTAGCGGGCGGGACAGCGCCTGAAGCCTTCTTT. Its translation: CASSLAGGTAPEAFF. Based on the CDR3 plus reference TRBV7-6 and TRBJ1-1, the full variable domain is GAGVSQSPRYKVTKRGQDVALRCDPISGHVSLYWYRQALGQGPEFLTYFNYEAQQDKSGLPNDRFSAERPEGSISTLTIQRTEQRDSAMYRCASSLAGGTAPEAFFGQGTRLTVV.

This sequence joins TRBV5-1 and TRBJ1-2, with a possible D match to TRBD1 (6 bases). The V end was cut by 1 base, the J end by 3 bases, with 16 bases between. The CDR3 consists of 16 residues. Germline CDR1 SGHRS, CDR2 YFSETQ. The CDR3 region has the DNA TGCGCCAGCAGCTTGCACAGGGAGGGAAGACACTATGGCTACACCTTC. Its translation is CASSLHREGRHYGYTF.

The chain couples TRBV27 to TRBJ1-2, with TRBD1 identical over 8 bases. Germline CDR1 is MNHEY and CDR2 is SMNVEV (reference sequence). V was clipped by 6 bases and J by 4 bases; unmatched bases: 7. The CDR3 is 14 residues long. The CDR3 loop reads CASSYGQGSYGYTF. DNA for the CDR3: TGTGCCAGCAGCTACGGACAGGGTAGCTATGGCTACACCTTC.

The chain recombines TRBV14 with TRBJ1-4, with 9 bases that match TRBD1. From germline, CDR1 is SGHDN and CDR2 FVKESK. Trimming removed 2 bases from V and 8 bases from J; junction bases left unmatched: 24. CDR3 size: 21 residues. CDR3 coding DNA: TGTGCCAGCAGCCAACCGAAGCCCCTCGTCCCGGGACAGGGACTGGAAGAAAAACTGTTTTTT. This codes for CASSQPKPLVPGQGLEEKLFF.

In DNA, the CDR3 is TGTGCCAGCAGTGAAACCCTTAAGCCGGGACAGGGGAACGAGCAGTACTTC. It translates to CASSETLKPGQGNEQYF. The chain is built from TRBV2 and TRBJ2-7; TRBD1 aligns across 10 bases. Germline-derived CDR1 and CDR2 are SNHLY and FYNNEI. The CDR3 has 17 amino acids. The trim removed 2 bases at V and 5 bases at J, leaving 12 bases unmatched.

CDR3 sequence: CASSLVASGNTIYF. In DNA, the CDR3 is TGCGCCAGCAGCTTGGTGGCATCAGGAAACACCATATATTTT. This chain links TRBV5-1 with TRBJ1-3; the D is unclear. Germline values: CDR1 SGHRS, CDR2 YFSETQ. V lost 0 bases and J 4 bases, leaving 8 bases between the germline ends. There are 14 residues in the CDR3.

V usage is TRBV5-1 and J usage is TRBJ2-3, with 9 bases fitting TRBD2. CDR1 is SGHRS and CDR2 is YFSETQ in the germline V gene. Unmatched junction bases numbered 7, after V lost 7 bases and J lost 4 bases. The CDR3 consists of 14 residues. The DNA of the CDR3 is TGCGCCAGCCACCCGGGACTAGCTGCAGATACGCAGTATTTT. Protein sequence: CASHPGLAADTQYF. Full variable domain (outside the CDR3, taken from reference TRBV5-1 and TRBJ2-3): KAGVTQTPRYLIKTRGQQVTLSCSPISGHRSVSWYQQTPGQGLQFLFEYFSETQRNKGNFPGRFSGRQFSNSRSEMNVSTLELGDSALYLCASHPGLAADTQYFGPGTRLTVL.

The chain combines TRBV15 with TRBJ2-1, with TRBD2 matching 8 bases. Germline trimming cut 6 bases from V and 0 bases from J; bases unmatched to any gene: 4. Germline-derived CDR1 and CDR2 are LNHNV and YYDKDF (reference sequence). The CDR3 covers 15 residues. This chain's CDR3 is CATRERGSSYNEQFF. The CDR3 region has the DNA TGTGCCACCAGAGAGCGGGGGAGCTCCTACAATGAGCAGTTCTTC.

For the CDR3, the DNA is TGTGCCAGCAGCCCGACTGGGGGCATGGGTTCGCGTGGCTACACCTTC. It encodes CASSPTGGMGSRGYTF. The rearrangement links TRBV5-4 to TRBJ1-2, with a tentative D call TRBD1 (6 bases). The CDR3 consists of 16 residues. Germline V gives CDR1 SGHNT, CDR2 YYREEE (reference sequence). V was pared by 4 bases and J by 7 bases, with 23 bases between.

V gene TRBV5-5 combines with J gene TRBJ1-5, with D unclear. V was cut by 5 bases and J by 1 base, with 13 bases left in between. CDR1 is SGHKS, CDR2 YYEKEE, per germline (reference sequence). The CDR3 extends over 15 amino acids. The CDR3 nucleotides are TGTGCCAGCAGTTCAGATCCGAGGAGCAATCAGCCCCAGCATTTT. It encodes CASSSDPRSNQPQHF.

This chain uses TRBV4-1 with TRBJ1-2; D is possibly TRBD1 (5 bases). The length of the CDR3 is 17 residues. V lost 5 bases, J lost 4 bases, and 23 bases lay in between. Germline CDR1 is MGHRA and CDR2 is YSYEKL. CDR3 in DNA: TGCGCCAGCAGCTACGTACCCGTTAGGGGCACCCGCTATGGCTACACCTTC. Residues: CASSYVPVRGTRYGYTF.

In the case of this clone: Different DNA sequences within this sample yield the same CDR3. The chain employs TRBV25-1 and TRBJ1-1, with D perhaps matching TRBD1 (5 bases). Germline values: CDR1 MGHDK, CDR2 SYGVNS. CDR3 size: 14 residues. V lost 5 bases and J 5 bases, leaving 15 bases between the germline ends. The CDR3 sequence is CASSFAGRGTEAFF. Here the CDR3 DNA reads TGTGCCAGCAGTTTTGCGGGGAGGGGAACTGAAGCTTTCTTT.

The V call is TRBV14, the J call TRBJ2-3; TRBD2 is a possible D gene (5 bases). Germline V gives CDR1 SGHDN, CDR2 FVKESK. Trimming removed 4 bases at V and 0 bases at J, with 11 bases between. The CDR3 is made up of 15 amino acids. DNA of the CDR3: TGTGCCAGCAGCCCTAGAGGGCTGAGCACAGATACGCAGTATTTT. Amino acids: CASSPRGLSTDTQYF. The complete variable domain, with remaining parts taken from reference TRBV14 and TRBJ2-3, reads EAGVTQFPSHSVIEKGQTVTLRCDPISGHDNLYWYRRVMGKEIKFLLHFVKESKQDESGMPNNRFLAERTGGTYSTLKVQPAELEDSGVYFCASSPRGLSTDTQYFGPGTRLTVL.

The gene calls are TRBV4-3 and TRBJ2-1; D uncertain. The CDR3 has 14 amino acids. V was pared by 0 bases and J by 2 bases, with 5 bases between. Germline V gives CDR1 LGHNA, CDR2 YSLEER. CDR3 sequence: CASSQDVTYNEQFF. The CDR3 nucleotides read TGCGCCAGCAGCCAAGATGTCACCTACAATGAGCAGTTCTTC.